The following is a T cell receptor beta chain sequence with its context. The antigen is not known. Repertoires were generated with immunoSEQ multiplex PCR, while TCRdb's copy carries only in-frame clones and drops some. The sample includes around 88,000 clones, approximately 90% of them seen just once. The data were obtained in a study of graft-versus-host responses after intestinal transplantation. Study as a whole: Anti-thymocyte globulin induction was given to all recipients, followed by tacrolimus and steroids for 3 to 4 years. Study results and caveats: Present in recipient marrow, GvH clones included some that appeared first in ileum or blood.

This CDR3 contains 11 residues. The V gene lost 5 bases and the J gene lost 7 bases, with 6 bases spanning the gap. Germline values: CDR1 SGHTA, CDR2 FQGNSA. The genes are TRBV7-2 and TRBJ2-1; D gene uncertain. The sequence was collected from a human donor who was the organ donor for an intestinal transplant. Sequenced here: unstimulated CD8+ T cells sorted from spleen or lymph node cells, sampled before transplant. The CDR3 DNA sequence: TGTGCCAGCAGCGTCCGGAATGAGCAGTTCTTC. Translation: CASSVRNEQFF.